This T cell receptor beta chain was documented in a study of radiotherapy plus CTLA-4 blockade in lung cancer. Receiving focal radiation plus CTLA-4 blockade with ipilimumab were patients who had chemo-refractory metastatic non-small-cell lung cancer. The length of the CDR3 is 16 residues. Germline V CDR1 and CDR2: SGDLS, YYNGEE. V gave up 4 bases and J gave up 3 bases; unmatched junction bases: 9. Study results and limitations: Expansion in blood of tumor-derived TCR clones was seen after radiotherapy plus ipilimumab. Reports state that early shifts in blood T cell clones, with interferon-beta, best predicted response.

Turning to this clone: Its cognate antigen is unknown.

Only in-frame clones appear in the TCRdb table, and some are missing; sequencing was by immunoSEQ multiplex PCR. Among 65,000 to 90,000 clones listed, around nine tenths were seen once. The chain employs TRBV9 and TRBJ2-3, with 9 bases that match TRBD2. This sequence originates from a human donor with non-small cell lung cancer that progressed on radiotherapy plus ipilimumab. Source: peripheral blood, taken from a patient treated with radiotherapy plus ipilimumab. The CDR3 spells CASSRGSGRLTDTQYF. The CDR3 coding sequence is TGTGCCAGCAGCCGTGGGAGCGGGAGGCTGACAGATACGCAGTATTTT.